The 3 T cell receptor beta chains below come from one sample, sequenced in a study of T cells in localized non-small cell lung cancer. Using immunoSEQ multiplex PCR, the repertoire was profiled, and TCRdb retains in-frame clones only, with some absent. The sample includes about 31,000 clones, roughly nine tenths seen only once; the top ten take 10%. The source was peripheral blood, collected before any cancer treatment. The receptors here all came from a woman aged 40-69 years with stage I lung adenocarcinoma.

This sequence joins TRBV7-2 and TRBJ2-1, with 13 bases lining up with TRBD2. The germline V gene has CDR1 SGHTA and CDR2 FQGNSA. The trim removed 1 base at V and 7 bases at J, leaving 4 bases unmatched. The CDR3 length is 16 residues. The chain's CDR3 is CASSLGGTSGNNEQFF. The CDR3 bases are TGTGCCAGCAGCTTAGGCGGGACTAGCGGGAATAATGAGCAGTTCTTC.

This clone has only one observation. This chain links TRBV11-3 with TRBJ1-3; D not certain. V dropped 4 bases and J dropped 0 bases, with 7 bases sitting between them. The germline gives CDR1 SGHNT, CDR2 YENEEA. The length of the CDR3 is 14 residues. CDR3 bases: TGTGCCAGCAGCTCGGTTAACTCTGGAAACACCATATATTTT. The encoded protein is CASSSVNSGNTIYF.

This clone was observed once. This chain joins TRBV5-1 and TRBJ1-2, with D uncertain. Germline V gene lookup returns CDR1 SGHRS and CDR2 YFSETQ. Trimming removed 0 bases at V and 5 bases at J, with 5 bases between. This CDR3 spans 12 amino acids. The CDR3 nucleotides read TGCGCCAGCAGCTTGGAAGGGTATGGCTACACCTTC. Protein product: CASSLEGYGYTF.